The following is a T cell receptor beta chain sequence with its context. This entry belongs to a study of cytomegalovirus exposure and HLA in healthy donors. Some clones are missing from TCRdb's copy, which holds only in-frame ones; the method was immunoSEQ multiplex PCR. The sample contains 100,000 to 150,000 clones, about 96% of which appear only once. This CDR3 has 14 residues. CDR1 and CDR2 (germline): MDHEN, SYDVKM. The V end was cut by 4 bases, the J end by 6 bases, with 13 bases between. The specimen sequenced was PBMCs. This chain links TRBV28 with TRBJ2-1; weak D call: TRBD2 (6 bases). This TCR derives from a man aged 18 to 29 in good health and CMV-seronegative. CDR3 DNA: TGTGCCAGCAGTTGGACCGGGAGACTCAATGAGCAGTTCTTC. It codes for CASSWTGRLNEQFF.